This T cell receptor beta chain was documented in a study of Graves' ophthalmopathy and Graves' hyperthyroidism. Uncontrolled infections, other autoimmune diseases, pregnancy or lactation barred patients from enrollment. PBMCs originated in about 10 ml of fresh peripheral blood. Overall study findings and caveats: Blood repertoires reportedly contained most expanded thyroid clonotypes above 0.001 frequency.

In its sample, this clonotype was seen many times. The antigen is not known. V lost 6 bases, J lost 3 bases, and 7 bases stayed unmatched. This CDR3 spans 15 amino acids. From germline, CDR1 is LNHDA and CDR2 SQIVND (reference sequence). CDR3 regions of TCR beta were amplified from RNA transcripts. RT-PCR with HTBI primers came first, then second-round multiplex PCR. MiXCR, applied by TCRdb to the multiplex PCR reads, yields one record per CDR3 protein. Seen here are approximately 330,000 distinct CDR3 sequences, roughly 15% observed once, and the top ten hold around an eighth. The clonotype originates from an adult man with Graves' ophthalmopathy. The chain has TRBV19 and TRBJ1-1, with 10 bases matching TRBD1. The sequenced material came from peripheral blood. DNA for the CDR3: TGTGCCAGTAGCCAAAGCGGGACAGGGGACACTGAAGCTTTCTTT. Translated: CASSQSGTGDTEAFF. Looking up the rest from reference TRBV19 and TRBJ1-1 gives the full variable domain: DGGITQSPKYLFRKEGQNVTLSCEQNLNHDAMYWYRQDPGQGLRLIYYSQIVNDFQKGDIAEGYSVSREKKESFPLTVTSAQKNPTAFYLCASSQSGTGDTEAFFGQGTRLTVV.